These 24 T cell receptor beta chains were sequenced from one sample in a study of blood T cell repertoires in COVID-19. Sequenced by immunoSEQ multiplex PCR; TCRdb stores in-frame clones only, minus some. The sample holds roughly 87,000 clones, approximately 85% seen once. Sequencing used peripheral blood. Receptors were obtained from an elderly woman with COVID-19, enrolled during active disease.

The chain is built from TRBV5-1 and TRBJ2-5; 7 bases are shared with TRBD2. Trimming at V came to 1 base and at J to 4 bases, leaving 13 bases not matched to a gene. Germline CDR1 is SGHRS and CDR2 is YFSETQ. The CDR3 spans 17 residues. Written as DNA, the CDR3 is TGCGCCAGCAGCTTGTCATTGCCGGGAGCTAGCGGAGAGACCCAGTACTTC. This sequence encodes CASSLSLPGASGETQYF.

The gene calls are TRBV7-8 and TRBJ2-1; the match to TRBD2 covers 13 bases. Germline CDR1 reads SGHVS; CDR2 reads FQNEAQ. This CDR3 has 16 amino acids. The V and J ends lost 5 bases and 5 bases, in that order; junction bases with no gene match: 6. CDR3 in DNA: TGTGCCAGCAGCCAAGGGACTAGCGGGATCCACAATGAGCAGTTCTTC. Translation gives CASSQGTSGIHNEQFF.

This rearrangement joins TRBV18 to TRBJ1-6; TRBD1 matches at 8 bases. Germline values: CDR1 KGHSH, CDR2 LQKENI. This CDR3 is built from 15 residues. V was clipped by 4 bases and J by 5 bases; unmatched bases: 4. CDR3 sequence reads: CASSLPTGDNSPLHF. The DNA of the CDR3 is TGTGCCAGCTCACTACCGACAGGGGATAATTCACCCCTCCACTTT. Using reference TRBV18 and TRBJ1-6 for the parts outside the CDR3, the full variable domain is NAGVMQNPRHLVRRRGQEARLRCSPMKGHSHVYWYRQLPEEGLKFMVYLQKENIIDESGMPKERFSAEFPKEGPSILRIQQVVRGDSAAYFCASSLPTGDNSPLHFGNGTRLTVT.

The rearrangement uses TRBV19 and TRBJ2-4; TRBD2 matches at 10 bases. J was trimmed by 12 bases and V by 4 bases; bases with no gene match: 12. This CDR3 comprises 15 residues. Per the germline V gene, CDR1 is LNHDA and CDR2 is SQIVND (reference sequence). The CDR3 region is CASSTSRLAGVPQYF. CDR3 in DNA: TGTGCCAGTAGTACGTCTCGTCTAGCGGGAGTCCCTCAGTACTTC.

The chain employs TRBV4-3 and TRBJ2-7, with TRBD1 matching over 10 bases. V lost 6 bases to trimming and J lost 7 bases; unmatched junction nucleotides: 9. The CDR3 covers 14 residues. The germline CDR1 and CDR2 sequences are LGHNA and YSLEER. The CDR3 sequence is CASRPGQGFGEQYF. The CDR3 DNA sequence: TGCGCCAGCAGACCGGGACAGGGGTTTGGGGAGCAGTACTTC.

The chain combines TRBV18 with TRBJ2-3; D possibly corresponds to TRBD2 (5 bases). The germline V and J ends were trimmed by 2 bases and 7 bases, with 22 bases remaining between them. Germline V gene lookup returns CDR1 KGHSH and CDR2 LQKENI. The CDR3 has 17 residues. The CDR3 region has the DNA TGTGCCAGCTCACCAGGTGTCGGGCTTCGTAGAGGGTATACGCAGTATTTT. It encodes CASSPGVGLRRGYTQYF.

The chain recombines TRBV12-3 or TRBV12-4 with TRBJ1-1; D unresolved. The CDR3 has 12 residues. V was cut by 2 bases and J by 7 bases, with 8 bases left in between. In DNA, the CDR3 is TGTGCCAGCAGTTTAAAATTCGGTGAAGCTTTCTTT. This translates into CASSLKFGEAFF.

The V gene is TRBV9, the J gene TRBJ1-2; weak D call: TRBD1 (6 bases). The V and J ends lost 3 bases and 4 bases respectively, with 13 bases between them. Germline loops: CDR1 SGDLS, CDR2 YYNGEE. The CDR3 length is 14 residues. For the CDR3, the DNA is TGTGCCAGCAGCGGACGCAGGGGATCCTATGGCTACACCTTC. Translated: CASSGRRGSYGYTF.

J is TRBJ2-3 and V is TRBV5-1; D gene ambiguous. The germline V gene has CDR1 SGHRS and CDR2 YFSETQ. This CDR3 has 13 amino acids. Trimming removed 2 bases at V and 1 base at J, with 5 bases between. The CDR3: CASSFPGTDTQYF. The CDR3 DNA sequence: TGCGCCAGCAGCTTCCCTGGCACAGATACGCAGTATTTT.

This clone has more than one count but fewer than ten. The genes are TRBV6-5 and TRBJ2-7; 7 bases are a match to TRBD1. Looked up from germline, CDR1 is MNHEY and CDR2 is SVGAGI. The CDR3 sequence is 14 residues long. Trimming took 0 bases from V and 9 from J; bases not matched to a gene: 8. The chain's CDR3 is CASSYSQGVTGQYF. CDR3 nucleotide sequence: TGTGCCAGCAGTTACTCCCAGGGGGTTACTGGGCAGTACTTC.

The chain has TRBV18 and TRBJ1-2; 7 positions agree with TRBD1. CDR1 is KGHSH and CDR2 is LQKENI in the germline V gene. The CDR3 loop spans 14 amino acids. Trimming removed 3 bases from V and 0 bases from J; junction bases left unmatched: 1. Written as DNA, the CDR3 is TGTGCCAGCTCACCGCAGGGGGCTAACTATGGCTACACCTTC. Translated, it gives CASSPQGANYGYTF.

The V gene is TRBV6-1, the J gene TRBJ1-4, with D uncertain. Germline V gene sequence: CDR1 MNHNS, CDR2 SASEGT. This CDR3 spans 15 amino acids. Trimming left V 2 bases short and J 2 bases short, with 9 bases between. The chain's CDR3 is CASSETEDTNEKLFF. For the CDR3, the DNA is TGTGCCAGCAGTGAAACTGAGGATACTAATGAAAAACTGTTTTTT.

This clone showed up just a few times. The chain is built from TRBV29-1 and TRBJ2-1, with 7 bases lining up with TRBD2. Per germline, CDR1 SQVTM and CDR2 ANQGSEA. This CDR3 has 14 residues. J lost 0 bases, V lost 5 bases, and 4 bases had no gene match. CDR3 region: CSVPASGSYNEQFF. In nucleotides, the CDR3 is TGCAGCGTTCCGGCTAGCGGCTCCTACAATGAGCAGTTCTTC.

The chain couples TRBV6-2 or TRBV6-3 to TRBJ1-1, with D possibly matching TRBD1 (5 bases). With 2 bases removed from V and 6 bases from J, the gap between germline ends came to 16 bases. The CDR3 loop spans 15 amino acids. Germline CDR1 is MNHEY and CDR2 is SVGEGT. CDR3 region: CASSYGGKGPAEAFF. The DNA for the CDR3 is TGTGCCAGCAGTTACGGGGGGAAGGGGCCGGCTGAAGCTTTCTTT.

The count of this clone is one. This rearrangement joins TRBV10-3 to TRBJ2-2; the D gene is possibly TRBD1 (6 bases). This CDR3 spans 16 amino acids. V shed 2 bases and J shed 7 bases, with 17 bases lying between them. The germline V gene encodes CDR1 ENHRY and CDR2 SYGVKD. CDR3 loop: CAISERGRGAVGELFF. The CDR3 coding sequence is TGTGCCATCAGTGAGAGAGGCAGGGGAGCGGTCGGGGAGCTGTTTTTT.

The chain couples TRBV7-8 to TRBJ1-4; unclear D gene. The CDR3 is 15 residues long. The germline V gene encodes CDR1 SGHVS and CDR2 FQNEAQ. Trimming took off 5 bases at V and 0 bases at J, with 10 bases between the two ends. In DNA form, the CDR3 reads TGTGCCAGCAGCCGGACGGAGGCAACTAATGAAAAACTGTTTTTT. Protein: CASSRTEATNEKLFF.

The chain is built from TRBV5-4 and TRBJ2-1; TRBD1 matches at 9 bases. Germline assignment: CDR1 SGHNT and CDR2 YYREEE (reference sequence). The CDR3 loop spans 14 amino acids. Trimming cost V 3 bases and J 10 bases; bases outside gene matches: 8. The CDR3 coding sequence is TGTGCCAGCAGCTCCAACAGGGGGCGCGCAGAGCAGTTCTTC. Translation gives CASSSNRGRAEQFF.

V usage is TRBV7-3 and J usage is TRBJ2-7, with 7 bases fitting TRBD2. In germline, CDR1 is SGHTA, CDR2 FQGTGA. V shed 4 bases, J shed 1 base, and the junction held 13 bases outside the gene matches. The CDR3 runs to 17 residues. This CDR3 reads CASSSGPGRGASYEQYF. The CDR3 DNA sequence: TGTGCCAGCAGCTCCGGGCCGGGGAGGGGCGCATCCTACGAGCAGTACTTC.

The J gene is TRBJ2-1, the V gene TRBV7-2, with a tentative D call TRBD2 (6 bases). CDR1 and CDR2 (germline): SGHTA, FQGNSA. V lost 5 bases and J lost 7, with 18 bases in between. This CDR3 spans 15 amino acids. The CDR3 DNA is TGTGCCAGCAGCACCCGGGGCGGGAAGGGGAATGAGCAGTTCTTC. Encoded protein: CASSTRGGKGNEQFF.

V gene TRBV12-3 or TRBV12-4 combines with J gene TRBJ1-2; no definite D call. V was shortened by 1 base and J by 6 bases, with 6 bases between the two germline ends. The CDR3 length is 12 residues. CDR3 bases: TGTGCCAGCAGTTTAGGGGCACATGGCTACACCTTC. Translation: CASSLGAHGYTF.

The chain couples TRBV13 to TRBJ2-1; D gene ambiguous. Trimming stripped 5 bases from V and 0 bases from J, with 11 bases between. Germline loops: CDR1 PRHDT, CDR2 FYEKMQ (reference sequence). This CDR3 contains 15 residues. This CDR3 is CASSPRGGSYNEQFF. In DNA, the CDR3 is TGTGCCAGCAGCCCCCGAGGCGGCTCCTACAATGAGCAGTTCTTC.

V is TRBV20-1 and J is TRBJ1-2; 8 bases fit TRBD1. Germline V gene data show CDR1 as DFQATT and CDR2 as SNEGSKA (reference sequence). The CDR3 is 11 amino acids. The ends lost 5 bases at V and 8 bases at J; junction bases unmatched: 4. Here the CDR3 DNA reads TGCAGTGCTGTCAGGGGGCTCGGCTACACCTTC. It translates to CSAVRGLGYTF.

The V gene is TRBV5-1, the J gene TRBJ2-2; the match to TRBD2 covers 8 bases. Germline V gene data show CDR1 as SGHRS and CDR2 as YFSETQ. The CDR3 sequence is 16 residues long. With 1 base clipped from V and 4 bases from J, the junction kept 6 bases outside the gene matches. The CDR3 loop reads CASSLTGTRGTGELFF. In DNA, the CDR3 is TGCGCCAGCAGCTTGACCGGGACTAGGGGCACCGGGGAGCTGTTTTTT.

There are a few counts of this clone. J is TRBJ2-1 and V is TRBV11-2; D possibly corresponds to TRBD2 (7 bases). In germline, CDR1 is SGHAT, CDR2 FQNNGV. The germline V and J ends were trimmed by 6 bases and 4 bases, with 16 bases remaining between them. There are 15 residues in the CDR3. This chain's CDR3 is CASSGGGAEYNEQFF. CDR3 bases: TGTGCCAGCAGTGGGGGGGGCGCGGAGTACAATGAGCAGTTCTTC.